The clone carrying this T cell receptor (beta chain) has just a few counts. Antigen unknown. TCRdb used MiXCR to reprocess the reads, holding one entry per CDR3 protein. This table holds about 770,000 distinct CDR3 sequences, just under 30% found once. The data belong to a study of T cell repertoires in cytomegalovirus infection. Study-wide background: Recently identified HLA-C-restricted CMV epitopes were used, and well-studied HLA-B-restricted CMV epitopes were used as well. Based on public TCR beta signatures, there were indications of CMV infection and of a matching HLA type. Points from the study as a whole: Summed frequency of public TCR beta families distinguished CMV carriers with the relevant HLA. Dominating the ex vivo response were TCR beta clonotypes that were CMV-specific and HLA-C-restricted.

This CDR3 has 13 residues. Germline V lookup: CDR1 LNHDA, CDR2 SQIVND (reference sequence). Trimming shortened V by 4 bases and J by 4 bases, and 11 bases separated the two germline ends. This specimen was cultured CD8+ T cells from PBMCs, taken from culture after CMV antigen stimulation. This receptor was identified in a human donor in good health (CMV status not recorded). Some clones in this sample may be carry-over from other donors' samples. The J gene is TRBJ2-7, the V gene TRBV19; possible D gene TRBD1, 6 bases. The CDR3, as DNA: TGTGCCAGTAGTAACAGGGAAGCGTACGAGCAGTACTTC. This translates into CASSNREAYEQYF.